These T cell receptor beta chains were read from a single sample in a study of T cells in Graves' hyperthyroidism and ophthalmopathy. Using its own MiXCR run on the multiplex PCR reads, TCRdb lists one record per CDR3 protein. The data show roughly 500,000 distinct CDR3 sequences, roughly 15% seen once. The sample consisted of blood. The source of these receptors is a woman in her thirties with Graves' ophthalmopathy. Each CDR3 is given with its conserved first and last residue. A D gene is named only where the DNA matches it firmly. Clone size, where shown, is once, few, many, or a class for clones that have expanded.

d_call,j_call,v_call,clone_size,cdr3_nt,cdr3_aa
.,TRBJ1-1,TRBV18,many,TGTGCCAGCTCGGGGCAGGGAGGCACTGAAGCTTTCTTT,CASSGQGGTEAFF
TRBD2,TRBJ2-7,TRBV30,.,TGTGCCTGGAGGGGACTAGCGGGAGAAGGTGAGCAGTACTTC,CAWRGLAGEGEQYF
TRBD1,TRBJ2-4,TRBV20-1,many,TGCAGTGCCCCACCCAGACAGGGAGAAGCCAAAAACATTCAGTACTTC,CSAPPRQGEAKNIQYF
.,TRBJ2-5,TRBV7-2,many,TGTGCCAGCAGCTTAGTGGCCATAAGAAAAGAGACCCAGTACTTC,CASSLVAIRKETQYF
.,TRBJ2-6,TRBV5-1,few,TGCGCCAGCAGCCAAGGGGGTGGAGGCTCTGGGGCCAACGTCCTGACTTTC,CASSQGGGGSGANVLTF
TRBD2,TRBJ2-7,TRBV11-1,many,TGTGCCAGCAGACGGACTAGCGGGCTACACTACGAGCAGTACTTC,CASRRTSGLHYEQYF
TRBD2,TRBJ2-7,TRBV27,few,TGTGCCAGCCCCGGGACTAAGAAATACGAGCAGTACTTC,CASPGTKKYEQYF
.,TRBJ2-7,TRBV3-1,many,TGTGCCAGCAGCCGAAAACAGACGGATACCTACGAGCAGTACTTC,CASSRKQTDTYEQYF
.,TRBJ2-7,TRBV28,many,TGTGCCAGCAGTTTGGGGACACTCTCCGAGCAGTACTTC,CASSLGTLSEQYF
.,TRBJ2-7,TRBV6-1,few,TGTGCCAGCAGTGCACTGAGGAACTACGAGCAGTACTTC,CASSALRNYEQYF
TRBD1,TRBJ2-5,TRBV12-3/TRBV12-4,few,TGTGCCAGCCTTCTGACAGGGCCGTCGAAGGAGACCCAGTACTTC,CASLLTGPSKETQYF
.,TRBJ2-3,TRBV7-3,many,TGTGCCAGCAGCTTAGTCGGAGGGGCGGGCGGAAACACAGATACGCAGTATTTT,CASSLVGGAGGNTDTQYF
TRBD1,TRBJ1-5,TRBV27,many,TGTGCCAGCAGTTTAGCAACAGGGGGCGCGCGGACTTGCCAGCCCCAGCATTTT,CASSLATGGARTCQPQHF
.,TRBJ1-1,TRBV20-1,few,TGCAGTGCTAGATACAGAGTGCTCACTGAAGCTTTCTTT,CSARYRVLTEAFF
.,TRBJ1-4,TRBV7-9,many,TGTGCCAGCAGCCGGGGTGTAACAACTAATGAAAAACTGTTTTTT,CASSRGVTTNEKLFF
.,TRBJ2-7,TRBV28,many,TGTGCCAGCAGTTTATCACAGAACGAGCAGTACTTC,CASSLSQNEQYF
.,TRBJ1-6,TRBV12-3/TRBV12-4,.,TGTGCCAGCAGTAGCCCAGCATATTCACCCCTCCACTTT,CASSSPAYSPLHF